This entry features one T cell receptor (beta chain) sequence. Authors' data handling: By means of reference gene primer amplification, nucleated cell counts were estimated. Generated by immunoSEQ multiplex PCR, the TCRdb table keeps only in-frame clones and is missing some. That table supplies the V and J calls and clone size; D and trimming were determined from the DNA. This sample has 85,000 to 120,000 clones, with about four fifths found just once. The data are from a study of blood T cell repertoires in COVID-19. For the study at large: Specimens from acute and convalescent COVID-19 originated in the United States, Italy and Spain. Nucleic acid was either cDNA or gDNA, and it came from T cells, B-cell-depleted T cells, or PBMCs.

This CDR3 region has 14 residues. Germline values: CDR1 LGHDT, CDR2 YNNKEL (reference sequence). Trimming took 1 base from V and 6 from J; bases not matched to a gene: 1. Sequencing was carried out using peripheral blood. The sequence was collected from a man between 40 and 49 years old with active or convalescent COVID-19. The V call is TRBV3-1 (or the pseudogene TRBV3-2), the J call TRBJ2-1; TRBD2 aligns across 9 bases. This chain's CDR3 is CASSQGGGVNEQFF. In DNA form, the CDR3 reads TGTGCCAGCAGCCAAGGCGGGGGGGTCAATGAGCAGTTCTTC.